This T cell receptor (beta chain) was documented in a study of breast tumors, draining lymph nodes, adjacent tissues. Regarding the study as a whole: Tumor TCR diversity was below lymph nodes but above nontumor tissue. Findings are consistent with lymph node origin and intratumoral expansion of most tumor T cells. Data only fit, rather than demonstrated, lymph node origin of most tumor T cells.

Details on this clonotype: What it binds is unknown.

TCRdb fed the multiplex PCR reads into MiXCR, producing one record per CDR3 protein. The sample lists roughly 86,000 distinct CDR3 sequences; approximately 19% were seen once. Breast cancer patients provided tissue from their axillary draining lymph nodes. This TCR came from a female donor with breast cancer. Some clones in this sample may be carry-over from other donors' samples. Sequenced sample: axillary lymph node tissue.

CDR3 in amino acids: CASSFAGHSYEQYF. DNA of the CDR3: TGTGCCAGCAGTTTCGCTGGACACTCCTACGAGCAGTACTTC. The chain links TRBV28 to TRBJ2-7; D possibly corresponds to TRBD1 (5 bases). Germline V gene data show CDR1 as MDHEN and CDR2 as SYDVKM. V was pared by 3 bases and J by 0 bases, with 9 bases between. The CDR3 length is 14 residues. The variable domain in full, completed from reference TRBV28 and TRBJ2-7, reads DVKVTQSSRYLVKRTGEKVFLECVQDMDHENMFWYRQDPGLGLRLIYFSYDVKMKEKGDIPEGYSVSREKKERFSLILESASTNQTSMYLCASSFAGHSYEQYFGPGTRLTVT.